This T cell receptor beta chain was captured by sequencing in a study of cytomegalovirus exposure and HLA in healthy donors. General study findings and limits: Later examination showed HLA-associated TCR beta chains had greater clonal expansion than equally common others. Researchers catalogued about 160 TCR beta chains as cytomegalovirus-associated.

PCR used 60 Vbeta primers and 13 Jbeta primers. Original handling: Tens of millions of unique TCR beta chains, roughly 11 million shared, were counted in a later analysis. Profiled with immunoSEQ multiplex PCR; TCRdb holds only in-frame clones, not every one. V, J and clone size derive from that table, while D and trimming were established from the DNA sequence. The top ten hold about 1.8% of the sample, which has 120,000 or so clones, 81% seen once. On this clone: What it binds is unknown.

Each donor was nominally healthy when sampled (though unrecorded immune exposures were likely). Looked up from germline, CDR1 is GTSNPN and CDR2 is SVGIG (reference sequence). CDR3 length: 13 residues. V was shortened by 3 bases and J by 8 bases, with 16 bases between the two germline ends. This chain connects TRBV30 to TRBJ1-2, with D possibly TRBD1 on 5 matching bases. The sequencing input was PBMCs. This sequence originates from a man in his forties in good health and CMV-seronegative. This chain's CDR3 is CAWRALSRGGYTF. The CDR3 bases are TGTGCCTGGAGGGCGCTATCTAGGGGAGGCTACACCTTC.